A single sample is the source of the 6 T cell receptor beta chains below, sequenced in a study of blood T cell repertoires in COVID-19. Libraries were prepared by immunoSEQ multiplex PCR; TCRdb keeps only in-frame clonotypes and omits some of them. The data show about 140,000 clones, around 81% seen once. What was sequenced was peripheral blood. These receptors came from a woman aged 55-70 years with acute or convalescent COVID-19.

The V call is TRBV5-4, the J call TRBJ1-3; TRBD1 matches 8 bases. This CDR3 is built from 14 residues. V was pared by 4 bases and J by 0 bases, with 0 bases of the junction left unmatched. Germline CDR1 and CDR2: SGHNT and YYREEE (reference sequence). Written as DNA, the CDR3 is TGTGCCAGCAGCGGACAGGGCTCTGGAAACACCATATATTTT. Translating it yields CASSGQGSGNTIYF.

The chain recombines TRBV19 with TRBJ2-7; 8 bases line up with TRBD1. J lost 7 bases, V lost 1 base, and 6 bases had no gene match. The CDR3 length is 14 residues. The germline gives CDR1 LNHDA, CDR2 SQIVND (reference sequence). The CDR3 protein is CASSIATGVSEQYF. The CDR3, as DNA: TGTGCCAGTAGTATAGCGACAGGGGTGTCGGAGCAGTACTTC.

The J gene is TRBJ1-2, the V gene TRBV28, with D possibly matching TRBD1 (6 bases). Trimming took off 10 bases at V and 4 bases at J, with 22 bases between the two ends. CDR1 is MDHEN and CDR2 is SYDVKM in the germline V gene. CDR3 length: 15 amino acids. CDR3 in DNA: TGTGCCACTAGGGACCCAGGGGAGGGACGCTATGGCTACACCTTC. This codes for CATRDPGEGRYGYTF.

DNA for the CDR3: TGTGCCAGCAGTTACTCAGGGGCCACACACACAGATACGCAGTATTTT. Amino acid sequence: CASSYSGATHTDTQYF. The rearrangement joins TRBV6-5 to TRBJ2-3; perhaps TRBD1 as D (5 bases). V lost 0 bases, J lost 2 bases, and 12 bases lay in between. CDR1 is MNHEY, CDR2 SVGAGI, per germline. The CDR3 totals 16 residues.

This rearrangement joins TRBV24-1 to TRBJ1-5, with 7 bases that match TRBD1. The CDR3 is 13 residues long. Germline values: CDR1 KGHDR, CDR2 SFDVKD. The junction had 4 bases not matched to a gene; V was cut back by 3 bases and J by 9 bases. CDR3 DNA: TGTGCCACCAGTGATAGGGGGCCGTGGCCCCAGCATTTT. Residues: CATSDRGPWPQHF.

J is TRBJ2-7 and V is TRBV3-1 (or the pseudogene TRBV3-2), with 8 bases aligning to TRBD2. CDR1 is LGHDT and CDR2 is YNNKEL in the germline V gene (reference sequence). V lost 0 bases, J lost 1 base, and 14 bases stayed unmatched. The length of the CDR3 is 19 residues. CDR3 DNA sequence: TGTGCCAGCAGCCAAGATGACCCGGGAGGGACCGGCGGGTCCTACGAGCAGTACTTC. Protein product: CASSQDDPGGTGGSYEQYF.